This TCR beta chain appears in the sequencing data of a study of T cell repertoires in cytomegalovirus infection. This clonotype was detected ten times or more. TCRdb independently ran MiXCR on the reads; one entry per CDR3 protein. Of under 100,000 distinct CDR3 sequences listed, roughly 3.6% are singletons. CDR1 and CDR2 from the germline V gene are LNHDA and SQIVND (reference sequence). The CDR3 extends over 14 amino acids. J was trimmed by 6 bases and V by 3 bases; bases with no gene match: 4. This TCR came from a human donor in good health (CMV status not recorded). Some clones in this sample may be carry-over from other donors' samples. The V gene is TRBV19, the J gene TRBJ2-1, with 8 positions matching TRBD2. Sequenced material: PBMCs. The CDR3 protein is CASSITGGGNEQFF. As DNA, the CDR3 is TGTGCCAGTAGTATTACCGGGGGGGGCAATGAGCAGTTCTTC.